The source of this T cell receptor beta chain is a study of human T cells and chemical hapten exposure. TCRdb itself ran the RACE reads through MiXCR, one entry per CDR3 protein. The sample lists over 300,000 distinct CDR3 sequences, approximately 5.1% occurring once. The length of the CDR3 is 18 residues. With 1 base clipped from V and 3 bases from J, the junction kept 10 bases outside the gene matches. This sample's time point: pre-sensitization, week 0. The treatment: therapeutic diphenylcyclopropenone sensitization with weekly scalp DPC. Each donor was an alopecia patient between 18 and 70 years of age who qualified for DPC. It was from unfractionated whole blood that total RNA was extracted. This clonotype turned up a few times.

The origin of this receptor is a woman in her forties or fifties with alopecia areata. Some clones in this sample may be carry-over from other donors' samples. Specimen: whole blood, collected in connection with sensitization to the hapten diphenylcyclopropenone (DPC). The chain carries TRBV12-3 or TRBV12-4 and TRBJ2-1, with 9 bases fitting TRBD1. The CDR3 DNA is TGTGCCAGCAGTTTAGACGGGTGGGACAGGGTAGTCTACAATGAGCAGTTCTTC. Its protein is CASSLDGWDRVVYNEQFF.